This T cell receptor (beta chain) was found in a study of regulatory dendritic cells for organ transplantation. Study context: Regulatory dendritic cells were monocyte-derived, receiving vitamin D3 on days 0 and 4 and IL-10 on day 4. Study observations and caveats: Naive CD4+ and CD8+ repertoires were highly diverse; memory CD8+ was most oligoclonal. Memory CD8+ clonal expansion seemed more limited with regulatory than mature dendritic cells.

Assay used: immunoSEQ multiplex PCR; TCRdb lists only in-frame clones, some missing. The sample includes about 12,000 clones, 79% seen only once; the top ten take about 1.1%. Sorted subsets were CFSE-labeled and cultured approximately 5 days with allogeneic dendritic cells. Memory T cells were CD45RO+, naive were CD45RA+, sorted by FACS. Per the germline V gene, CDR1 is MNHEY and CDR2 is SVGAGI. The CDR3 covers 12 residues. Trimming cost V 4 bases and J 8 bases, with 11 bases left between them. A remark on this clone: The antigen is unknown.

The sample consisted of naive CD8+ T cells from blood cultured with regulatory dendritic cells. Subset given: CD45RA+ naive T cells. This chain uses TRBV6-5 with TRBJ1-2, with a possible D match to TRBD1 (5 bases). The TCR comes from a human donor in good health. The CDR3 reads CASSSEGHGYTF. The CDR3 DNA reads as TGTGCCAGCAGTTCGGAGGGGCACGGCTACACCTTC.